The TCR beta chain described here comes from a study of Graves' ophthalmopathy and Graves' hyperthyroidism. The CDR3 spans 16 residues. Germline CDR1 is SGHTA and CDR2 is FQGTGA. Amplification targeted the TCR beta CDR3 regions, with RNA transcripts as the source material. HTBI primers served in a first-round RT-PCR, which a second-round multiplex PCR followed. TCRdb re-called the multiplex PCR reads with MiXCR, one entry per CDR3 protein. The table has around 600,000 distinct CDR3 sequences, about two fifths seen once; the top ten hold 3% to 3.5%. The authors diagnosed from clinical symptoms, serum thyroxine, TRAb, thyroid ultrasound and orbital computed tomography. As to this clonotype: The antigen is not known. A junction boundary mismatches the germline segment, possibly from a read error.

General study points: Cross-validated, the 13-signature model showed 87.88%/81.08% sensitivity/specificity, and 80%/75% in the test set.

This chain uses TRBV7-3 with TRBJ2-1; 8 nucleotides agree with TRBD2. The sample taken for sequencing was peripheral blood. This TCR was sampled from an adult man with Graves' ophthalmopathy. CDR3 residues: CASSPVVGLVRNEQFF. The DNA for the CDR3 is TGCGCCAGCAGCCCGGTAGTGGGACTAGTACGCAATGAGCAGTTCTTC.